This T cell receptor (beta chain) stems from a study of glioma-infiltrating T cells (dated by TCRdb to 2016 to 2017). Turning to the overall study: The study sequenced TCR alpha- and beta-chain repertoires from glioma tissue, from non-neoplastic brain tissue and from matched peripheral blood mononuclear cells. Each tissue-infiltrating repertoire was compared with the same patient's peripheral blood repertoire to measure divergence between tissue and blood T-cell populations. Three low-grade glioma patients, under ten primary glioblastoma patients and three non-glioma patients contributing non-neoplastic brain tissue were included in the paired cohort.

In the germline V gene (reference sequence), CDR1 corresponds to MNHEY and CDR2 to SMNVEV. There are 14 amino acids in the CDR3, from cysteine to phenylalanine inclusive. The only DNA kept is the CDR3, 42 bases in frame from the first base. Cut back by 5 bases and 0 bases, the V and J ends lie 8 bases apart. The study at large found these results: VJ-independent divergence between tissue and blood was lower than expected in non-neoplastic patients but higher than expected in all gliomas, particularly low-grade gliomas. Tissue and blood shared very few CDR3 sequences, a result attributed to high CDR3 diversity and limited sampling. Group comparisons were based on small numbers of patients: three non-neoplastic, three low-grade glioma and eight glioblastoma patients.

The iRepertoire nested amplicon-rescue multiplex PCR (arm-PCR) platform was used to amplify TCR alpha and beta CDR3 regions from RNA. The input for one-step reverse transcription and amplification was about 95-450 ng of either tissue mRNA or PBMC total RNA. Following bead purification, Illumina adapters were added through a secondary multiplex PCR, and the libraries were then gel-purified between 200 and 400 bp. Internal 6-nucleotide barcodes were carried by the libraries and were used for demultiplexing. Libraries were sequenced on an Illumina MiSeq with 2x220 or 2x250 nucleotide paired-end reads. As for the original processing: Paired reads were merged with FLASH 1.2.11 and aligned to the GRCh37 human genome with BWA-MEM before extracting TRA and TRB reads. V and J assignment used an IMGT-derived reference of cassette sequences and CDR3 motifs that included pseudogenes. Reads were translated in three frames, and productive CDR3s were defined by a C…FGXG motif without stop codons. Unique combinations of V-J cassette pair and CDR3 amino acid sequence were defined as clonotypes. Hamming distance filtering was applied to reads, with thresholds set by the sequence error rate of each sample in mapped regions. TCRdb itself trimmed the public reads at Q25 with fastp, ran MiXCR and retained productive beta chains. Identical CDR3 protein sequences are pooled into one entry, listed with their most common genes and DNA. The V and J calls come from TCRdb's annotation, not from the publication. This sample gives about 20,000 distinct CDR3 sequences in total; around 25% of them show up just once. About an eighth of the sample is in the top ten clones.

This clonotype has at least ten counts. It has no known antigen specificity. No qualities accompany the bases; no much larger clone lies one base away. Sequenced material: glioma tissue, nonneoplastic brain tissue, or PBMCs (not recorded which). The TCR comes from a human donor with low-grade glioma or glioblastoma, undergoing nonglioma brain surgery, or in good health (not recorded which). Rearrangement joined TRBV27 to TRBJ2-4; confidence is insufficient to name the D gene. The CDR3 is CASSKSLAKNIQYF. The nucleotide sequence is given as TGTGCCAGCAGTAAGTCCTTAGCCAAAAACATTCAGTACTTC.